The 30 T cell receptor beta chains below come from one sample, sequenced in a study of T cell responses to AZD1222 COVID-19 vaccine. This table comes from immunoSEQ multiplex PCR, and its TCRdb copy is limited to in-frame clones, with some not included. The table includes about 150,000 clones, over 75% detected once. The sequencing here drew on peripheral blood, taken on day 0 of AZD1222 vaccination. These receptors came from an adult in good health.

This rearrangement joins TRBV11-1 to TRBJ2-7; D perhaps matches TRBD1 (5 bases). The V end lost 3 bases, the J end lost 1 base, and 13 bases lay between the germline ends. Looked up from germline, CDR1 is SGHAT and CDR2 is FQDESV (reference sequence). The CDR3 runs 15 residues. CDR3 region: CASSFGWGASYEQYF. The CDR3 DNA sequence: TGTGCCAGCAGCTTCGGATGGGGCGCGTCCTACGAGCAGTACTTC. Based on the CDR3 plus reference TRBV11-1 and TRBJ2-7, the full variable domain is EAEVAQSPRYKITEKSQAVAFWCDPISGHATLYWYRQILGQGPELLVQFQDESVVDDSQLPKDRFSAERLKGVDSTLKIQPAELGDSAMYLCASSFGWGASYEQYFGPGTRLTVT.

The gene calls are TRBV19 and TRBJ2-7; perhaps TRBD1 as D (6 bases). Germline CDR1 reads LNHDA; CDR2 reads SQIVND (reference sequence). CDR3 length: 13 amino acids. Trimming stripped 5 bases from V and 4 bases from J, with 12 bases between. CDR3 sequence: CASSPGQDYEQYF. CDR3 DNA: TGTGCCAGTAGTCCGGGACAAGATTACGAGCAGTACTTC.

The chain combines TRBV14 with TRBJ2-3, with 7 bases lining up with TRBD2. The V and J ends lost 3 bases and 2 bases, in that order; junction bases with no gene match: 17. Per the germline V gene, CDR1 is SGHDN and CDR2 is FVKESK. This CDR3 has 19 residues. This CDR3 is CASSQIYPFVAGFTDTQYF. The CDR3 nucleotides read TGTGCCAGCAGCCAGATCTACCCCTTTGTAGCGGGCTTCACAGATACGCAGTATTTT. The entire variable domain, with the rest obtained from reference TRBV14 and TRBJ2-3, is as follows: EAGVTQFPSHSVIEKGQTVTLRCDPISGHDNLYWYRRVMGKEIKFLLHFVKESKQDESGMPNNRFLAERTGGTYSTLKVQPAELEDSGVYFCASSQIYPFVAGFTDTQYFGPGTRLTVL.

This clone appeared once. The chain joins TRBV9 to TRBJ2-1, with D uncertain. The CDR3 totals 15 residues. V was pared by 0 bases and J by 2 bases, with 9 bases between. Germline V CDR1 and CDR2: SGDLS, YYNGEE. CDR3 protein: CASSVVPGAYNEQFF. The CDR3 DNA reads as TGTGCCAGCAGCGTAGTCCCCGGAGCCTACAATGAGCAGTTCTTC.

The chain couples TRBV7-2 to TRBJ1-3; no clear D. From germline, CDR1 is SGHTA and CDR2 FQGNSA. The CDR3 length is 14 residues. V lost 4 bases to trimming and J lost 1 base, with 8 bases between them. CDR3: CASSSRFSGNTIYF. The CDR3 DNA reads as TGTGCCAGCAGCTCTAGGTTTTCTGGAAACACCATATATTTT.

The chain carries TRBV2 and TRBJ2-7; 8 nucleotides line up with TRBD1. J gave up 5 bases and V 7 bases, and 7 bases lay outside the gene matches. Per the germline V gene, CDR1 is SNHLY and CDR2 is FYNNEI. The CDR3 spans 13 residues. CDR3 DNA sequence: TGTGCCAGCATTGTGACAGGGGTTAACGAGCAGTACTTC. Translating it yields CASIVTGVNEQYF. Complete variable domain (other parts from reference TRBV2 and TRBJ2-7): EPEVTQTPSHQVTQMGQEVILRCVPISNHLYFYWYRQILGQKVEFLVSFYNNEISEKSEIFDDQFSVERPDGSNFTLKIRSTKLEDSAMYFCASIVTGVNEQYFGPGTRLTVT.

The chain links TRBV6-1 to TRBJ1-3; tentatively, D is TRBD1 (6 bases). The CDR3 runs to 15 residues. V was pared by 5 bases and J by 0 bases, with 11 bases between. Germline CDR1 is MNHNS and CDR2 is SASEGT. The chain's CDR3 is CASSPRDISGNTIYF. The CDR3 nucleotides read TGTGCCAGCAGTCCCCGGGACATCTCTGGAAACACCATATATTTT.

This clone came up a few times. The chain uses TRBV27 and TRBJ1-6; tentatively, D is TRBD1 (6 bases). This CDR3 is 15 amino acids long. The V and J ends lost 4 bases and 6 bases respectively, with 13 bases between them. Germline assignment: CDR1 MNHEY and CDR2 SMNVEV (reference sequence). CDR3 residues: CASSSNGQSNSPLHF. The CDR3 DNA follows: TGTGCCAGCAGTTCGAACGGACAGAGTAATTCACCCCTCCACTTT.

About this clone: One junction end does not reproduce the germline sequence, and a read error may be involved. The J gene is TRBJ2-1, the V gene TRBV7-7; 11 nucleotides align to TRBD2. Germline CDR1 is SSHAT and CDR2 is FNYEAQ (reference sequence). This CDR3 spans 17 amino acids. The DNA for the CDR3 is TGTGCTAGCAGCCCGGGACTAGCGGAAAGCTCCTACAATGAGCAGTTCTTC. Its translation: CASSPGLAESSYNEQFF. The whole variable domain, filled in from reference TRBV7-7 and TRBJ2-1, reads GAGVSQSPRYKVTKRGQDVTLRCDPISSHATLYWYQQALGQGPEFLTYFNYEAQPDKSGLPSDRFSAERPEGSISTLTIQRTEQRDSAMYRCASSPGLAESSYNEQFFGPGTRLTVL.

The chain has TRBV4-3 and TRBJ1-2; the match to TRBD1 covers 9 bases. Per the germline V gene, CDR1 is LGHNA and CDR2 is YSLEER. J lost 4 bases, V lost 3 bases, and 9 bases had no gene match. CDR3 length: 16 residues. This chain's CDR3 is CASSHRWDREGYGYTF. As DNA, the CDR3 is TGCGCCAGCAGCCATCGTTGGGACAGGGAGGGCTATGGCTACACCTTC.

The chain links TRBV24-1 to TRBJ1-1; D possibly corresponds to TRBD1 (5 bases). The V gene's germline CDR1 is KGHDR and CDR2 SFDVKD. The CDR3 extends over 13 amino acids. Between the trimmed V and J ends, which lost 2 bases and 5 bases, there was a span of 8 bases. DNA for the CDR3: TGTGCCACCAGTGATTCAGGGTATACTGAAGCTTTCTTT. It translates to CATSDSGYTEAFF.

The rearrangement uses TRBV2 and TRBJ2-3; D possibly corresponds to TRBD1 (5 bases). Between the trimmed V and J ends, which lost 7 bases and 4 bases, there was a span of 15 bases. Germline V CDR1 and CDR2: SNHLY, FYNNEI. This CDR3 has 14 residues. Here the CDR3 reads CASIGPGPPDTQYF. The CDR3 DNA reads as TGTGCCAGCATAGGACCAGGGCCCCCAGATACGCAGTATTTT. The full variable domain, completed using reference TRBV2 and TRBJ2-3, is EPEVTQTPSHQVTQMGQEVILRCVPISNHLYFYWYRQILGQKVEFLVSFYNNEISEKSEIFDDQFSVERPDGSNFTLKIRSTKLEDSAMYFCASIGPGPPDTQYFGPGTRLTVL.

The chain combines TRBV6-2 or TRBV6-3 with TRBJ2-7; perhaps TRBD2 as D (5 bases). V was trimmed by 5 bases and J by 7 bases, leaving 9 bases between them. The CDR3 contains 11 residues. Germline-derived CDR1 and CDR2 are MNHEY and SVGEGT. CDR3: CASSTSGEQYF. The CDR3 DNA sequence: TGTGCCAGCAGTACCTCGGGGGAGCAGTACTTC.

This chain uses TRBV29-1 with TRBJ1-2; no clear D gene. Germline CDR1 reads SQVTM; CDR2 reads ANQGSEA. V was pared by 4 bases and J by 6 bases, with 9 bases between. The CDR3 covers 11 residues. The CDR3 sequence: CSVVGENGYTF. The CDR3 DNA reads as TGCAGCGTTGTCGGGGAGAATGGCTACACCTTC.

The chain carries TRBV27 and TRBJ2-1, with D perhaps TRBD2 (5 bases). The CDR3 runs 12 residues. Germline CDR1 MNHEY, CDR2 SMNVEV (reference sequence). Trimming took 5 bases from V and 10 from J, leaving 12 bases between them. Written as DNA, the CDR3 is TGTGCCAGCAGTCTCCCCGGGATGGAGCAGTTCTTC. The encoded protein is CASSLPGMEQFF.

CDR3 residues: CASSPHGDTIYF. The CDR3 DNA reads as TGTGCCAGCAGCCCGCATGGGGACACCATATATTTT. The chain couples TRBV7-8 to TRBJ1-3; D uncertain. CDR1 is SGHVS, CDR2 FQNEAQ, per germline. The CDR3 length is 12 residues. Trimming left V 5 bases short and J 8 bases short, with 10 bases between.

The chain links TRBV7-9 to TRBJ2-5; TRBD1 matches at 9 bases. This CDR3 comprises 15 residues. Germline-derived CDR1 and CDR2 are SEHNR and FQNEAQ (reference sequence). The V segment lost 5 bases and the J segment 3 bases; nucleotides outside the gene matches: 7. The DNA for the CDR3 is TGTGCCAGCAGCCCTCGGGGGACAGGGAAAGAGACCCAGTACTTC. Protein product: CASSPRGTGKETQYF. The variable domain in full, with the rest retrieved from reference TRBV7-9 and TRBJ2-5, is DTGVSQNPRHKITKRGQNVTFRCDPISEHNRLYWYRQTLGQGPEFLTYFQNEAQLEKSRLLSDRFSAERPKGSFSTLEIQRTEQGDSAMYLCASSPRGTGKETQYFGPGTRLLVL.

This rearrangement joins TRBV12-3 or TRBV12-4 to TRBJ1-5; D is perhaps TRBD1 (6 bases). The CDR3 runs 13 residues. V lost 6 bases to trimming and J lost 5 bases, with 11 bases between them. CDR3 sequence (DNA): TGTGCCAGCAGCTACAGGGTTGATCAGCCCCAGCATTTT. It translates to CASSYRVDQPQHF.

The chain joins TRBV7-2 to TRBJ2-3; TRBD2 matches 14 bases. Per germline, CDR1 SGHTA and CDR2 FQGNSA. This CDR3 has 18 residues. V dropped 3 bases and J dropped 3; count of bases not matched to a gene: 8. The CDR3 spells CASSFTRLAGGRTDTQYF. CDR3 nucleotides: TGTGCCAGCAGCTTCACCCGACTAGCGGGAGGGAGGACAGATACGCAGTATTTT.

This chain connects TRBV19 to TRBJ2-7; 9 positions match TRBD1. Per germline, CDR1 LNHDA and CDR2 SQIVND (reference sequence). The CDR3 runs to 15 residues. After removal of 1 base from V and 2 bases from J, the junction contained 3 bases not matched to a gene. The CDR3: CASSIAWTGAYEQYF. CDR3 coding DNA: TGTGCCAGTAGTATAGCCTGGACAGGGGCCTACGAGCAGTACTTC.

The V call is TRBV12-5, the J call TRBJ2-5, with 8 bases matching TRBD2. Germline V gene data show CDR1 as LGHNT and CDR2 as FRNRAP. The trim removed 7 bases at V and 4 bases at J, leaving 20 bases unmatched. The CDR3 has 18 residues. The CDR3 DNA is TGTGCTAGTGAGCGTACCTTCGGTGATAGCGGGGCCGGAGAGACCCAGTACTTC. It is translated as CASERTFGDSGAGETQYF.

In nucleotides, the CDR3 is TGCGCCAGCAGCCAACAGGACGGGTTTAGAGGGACCCAGTACTTC. Translation gives CASSQQDGFRGTQYF. The V call is TRBV4-3, the J call TRBJ2-5; D is ambiguous. Germline CDR1 LGHNA, CDR2 YSLEER. The length of the CDR3 is 15 residues. V was pared by 2 bases and J by 7 bases, with 17 bases between.

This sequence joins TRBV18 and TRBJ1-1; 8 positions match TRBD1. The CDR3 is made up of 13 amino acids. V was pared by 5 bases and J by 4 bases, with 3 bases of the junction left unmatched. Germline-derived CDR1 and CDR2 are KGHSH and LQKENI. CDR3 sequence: CASSTQGGTEAFF. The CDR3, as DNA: TGTGCCAGCTCAACACAGGGGGGCACTGAAGCTTTCTTT.

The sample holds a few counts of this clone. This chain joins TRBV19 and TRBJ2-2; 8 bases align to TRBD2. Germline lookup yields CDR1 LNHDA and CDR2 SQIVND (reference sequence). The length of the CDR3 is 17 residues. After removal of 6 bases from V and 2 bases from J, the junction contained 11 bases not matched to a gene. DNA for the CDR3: TGTGCCAGTAGGCGCTATCCCGGGGGGGGAAACACCGGGGAGCTGTTTTTT. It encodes CASRRYPGGGNTGELFF.

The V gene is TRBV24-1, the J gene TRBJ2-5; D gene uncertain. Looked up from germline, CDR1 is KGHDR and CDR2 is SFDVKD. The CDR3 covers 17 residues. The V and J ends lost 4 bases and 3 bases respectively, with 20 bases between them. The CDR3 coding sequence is TGTGCCACCAGTGAGCCTCTAGTGGGAAGAGGTGAAGAGACCCAGTACTTC. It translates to CATSEPLVGRGEETQYF.

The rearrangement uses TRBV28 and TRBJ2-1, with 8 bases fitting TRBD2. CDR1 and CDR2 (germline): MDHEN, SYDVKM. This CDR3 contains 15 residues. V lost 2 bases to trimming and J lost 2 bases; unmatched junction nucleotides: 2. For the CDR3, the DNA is TGTGCCAGCAGTTTAGGCGGGAGGACCTACAATGAGCAGTTCTTC. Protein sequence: CASSLGGRTYNEQFF.

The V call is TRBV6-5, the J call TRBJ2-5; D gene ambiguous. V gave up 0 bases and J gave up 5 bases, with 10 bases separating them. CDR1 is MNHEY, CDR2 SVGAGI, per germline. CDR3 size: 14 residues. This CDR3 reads CASSYSTRPETQYF. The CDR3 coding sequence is TGTGCCAGCAGTTACTCGACCCGACCGGAGACCCAGTACTTC.

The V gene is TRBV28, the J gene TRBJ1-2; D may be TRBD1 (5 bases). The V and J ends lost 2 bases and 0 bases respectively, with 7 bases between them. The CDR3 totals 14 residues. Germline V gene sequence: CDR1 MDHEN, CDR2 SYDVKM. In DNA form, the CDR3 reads TGTGCCAGCAGTTTAGGGGCCTCTAACTATGGCTACACCTTC. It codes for CASSLGASNYGYTF.

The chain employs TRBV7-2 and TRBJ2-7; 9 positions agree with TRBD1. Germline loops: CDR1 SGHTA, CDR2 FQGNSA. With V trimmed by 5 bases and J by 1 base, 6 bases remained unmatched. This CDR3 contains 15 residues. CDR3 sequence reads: CASSVTGGLSYEQYF. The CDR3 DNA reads TGTGCCAGCAGCGTTACAGGGGGCCTTTCCTACGAGCAGTACTTC.

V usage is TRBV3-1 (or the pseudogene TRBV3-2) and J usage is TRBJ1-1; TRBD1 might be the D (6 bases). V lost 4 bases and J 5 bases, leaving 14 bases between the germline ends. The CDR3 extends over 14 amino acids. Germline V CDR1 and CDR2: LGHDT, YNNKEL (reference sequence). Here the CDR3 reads CASSLRDTDTEAFF. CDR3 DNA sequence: TGTGCCAGCAGCCTACGGGACACCGATACTGAAGCTTTCTTT.